What follows are 12 T cell receptor beta chains derived from one specimen sequenced in a study of T cell changes during pregnancy in multiple sclerosis. Sequencing was performed with immunoSEQ multiplex PCR; in TCRdb, only in-frame clones are kept and a portion is missing. Counted here are about 69,000 clones, around 90% occurring once; the ten biggest clones make up 0.29%. Sequenced here: CD4+ T cells from peripheral blood mononuclear cells, sampled in the third trimester of pregnancy. The source is a female donor in good health, enrolled as a control in a pregnancy study.

This clone has more than one count but fewer than ten. The chain is built from TRBV18 and TRBJ1-1; 8 nucleotides line up with TRBD1. The CDR3 extends over 17 amino acids. Germline V gives CDR1 KGHSH, CDR2 LQKENI. J was trimmed by 1 base and V by 3 bases; bases with no gene match: 10. CDR3 in amino acids: CASSPSGQGSRNTEAFF. The DNA for the CDR3 is TGTGCCAGCTCACCCTCTGGACAGGGTTCTAGGAACACTGAAGCTTTCTTT.

The chain has TRBV23-1 and TRBJ2-2; TRBD2 matches at 9 bases. TRBV23-1 qualifies as an ORF whose function is uncertain. The CDR3 runs 17 residues. J was trimmed by 2 bases and V by 4 bases; bases with no gene match: 8. The chain's CDR3 is CASSPHLAGNNTGELFF. CDR3 sequence (DNA): TGCGCCAGCAGTCCACATCTAGCGGGGAACAACACCGGGGAGCTGTTTTTT.

This clone was observed a single time. The chain has TRBV18 and TRBJ2-6; D not resolved. The CDR3 runs 17 residues. The V and J ends lost 3 bases and 2 bases respectively, with 14 bases between them. Germline values: CDR1 KGHSH, CDR2 LQKENI. The CDR3 sequence is CASSPSSGYAGANVLTF. The CDR3 coding sequence is TGTGCCAGCTCACCTTCTTCGGGTTACGCTGGGGCCAACGTCCTGACTTTC.

The rearrangement joins TRBV2 to TRBJ2-6, with no clear D. CDR1 is SNHLY, CDR2 FYNNEI, per germline. V lost 6 bases and J lost 0, with 9 bases in between. The CDR3 length is 15 residues. CDR3 sequence reads: CASRKEHSGANVLTF. CDR3 sequence (DNA): TGTGCCAGCAGGAAGGAGCACTCTGGGGCCAACGTCCTGACTTTC.

V is TRBV11-1 and J is TRBJ1-1, with D unresolved. Per germline, CDR1 SGHAT and CDR2 FQDESV (reference sequence). The CDR3 covers 14 residues. Trimming removed 5 bases at V and 9 bases at J, with 19 bases between. CDR3 sequence reads: CASSRESTVPKAFF. The CDR3 DNA sequence: TGTGCCAGCAGCCGAGAGAGCACAGTGCCAAAAGCTTTCTTT.

The chain couples TRBV19 to TRBJ2-3; D gene uncertain. This CDR3 spans 15 amino acids. Between the trimmed V and J ends, which lost 1 base and 0 bases, there was a span of 8 bases. Germline assignment: CDR1 LNHDA and CDR2 SQIVND (reference sequence). DNA of the CDR3: TGTGCCAGTAGTATAGCGGGTATTAGCACAGATACGCAGTATTTT. Protein: CASSIAGISTDTQYF. Full variable domain (rest looked up from reference TRBV19 and TRBJ2-3): DGGITQSPKYLFRKEGQNVTLSCEQNLNHDAMYWYRQDPGQGLRLIYYSQIVNDFQKGDIAEGYSVSREKKESFPLTVTSAQKNPTAFYLCASSIAGISTDTQYFGPGTRLTVL.

This chain connects TRBV5-1 to TRBJ2-7, with 8 bases that match TRBD1. Germline CDR1 reads SGHRS; CDR2 reads YFSETQ. This CDR3 comprises 14 residues. V gave up 4 bases and J gave up 3 bases; unmatched junction bases: 6. CDR3 sequence: CASSQDRVNYEQYF. CDR3 DNA sequence: TGCGCCAGCAGCCAGGACAGGGTGAACTACGAGCAGTACTTC.

The chain has TRBV6-5 and TRBJ1-3; D ambiguous. V lost 2 bases, J lost 0 bases, and 11 bases lay in between. The CDR3 is made up of 16 amino acids. Germline V gene data show CDR1 as MNHEY and CDR2 as SVGAGI. This CDR3 reads CASSYEGGYSGNTIYF. In nucleotides, the CDR3 is TGTGCCAGCAGTTACGAAGGCGGGTACTCTGGAAACACCATATATTTT.

The chain carries TRBV5-1 and TRBJ2-4; D is ambiguous. The CDR3 is made up of 15 amino acids. Germline lookup yields CDR1 SGHRS and CDR2 YFSETQ. Trimming removed 0 bases at V and 6 bases at J, with 13 bases between. The CDR3 nucleotides read TGCGCCAGCAGCTTGGATATGGCAGTACCAAACATTCAGTACTTC. Translating it yields CASSLDMAVPNIQYF.

The chain recombines TRBV7-2 with TRBJ2-5; D is perhaps TRBD2 (6 bases). The V and J ends lost 5 bases and 1 base respectively, with 17 bases between them. Looked up from germline, CDR1 is SGHTA and CDR2 is FQGNSA. The CDR3 extends over 16 amino acids. The DNA for the CDR3 is TGTGCCAGCAGCCCCCGGGACTCCCTAATCCAAGAGACCCAGTACTTC. It specifies CASSPRDSLIQETQYF.

The rearrangement links TRBV6-6 to TRBJ1-3; 8 bases map to TRBD1. The CDR3 length is 14 residues. V dropped 11 bases and J dropped 0; count of bases not matched to a gene: 6. Germline lookup yields CDR1 MNHNY and CDR2 SVGAGI (reference sequence). CDR3 amino acids: CAGPGQDSGNTIYF. CDR3 nucleotide sequence: TGTGCCGGGCCGGGACAGGACTCTGGAAACACCATATATTTT.

The genes are TRBV6-5 and TRBJ1-6; D is ambiguous. Germline lookup yields CDR1 MNHEY and CDR2 SVGAGI. With 5 bases removed from V and 10 bases from J, the gap between germline ends came to 12 bases. The CDR3 is 13 amino acids. The CDR3 here is CASSPESKSPLHF. The CDR3 DNA reads TGTGCCAGCAGTCCTGAGAGTAAATCACCCCTCCACTTT.